These 30 T cell receptor beta chains were all obtained from the same sample, sequenced in a study of neurological immune-mediated disorders. In TCRdb, the 5' RACE reads were re-called with MiXCR into one record per CDR3 protein. The sample includes over 45,000 distinct CDR3 sequences, roughly 23% seen only once; the top ten take roughly a quarter. The sequenced material came from PBMCs. These receptors were collected from a woman aged 70-85 years in good health.

At least ten counts were recorded for this clonotype. The chain couples TRBV7-2 to TRBJ2-3; D is perhaps TRBD1 (5 bases). V lost 0 bases and J 2 bases, leaving 15 bases between the germline ends. This CDR3 spans 17 amino acids. Germline lookup yields CDR1 SGHTA and CDR2 FQGNSA. The CDR3 coding sequence is TGTGCCAGCAGCTTAGCGCCCACAGATGGGGCCACAGATACGCAGTATTTT. It is translated as CASSLAPTDGATDTQYF.

In this sample, this clonotype turned up many times. The V and J genes are TRBV27 and TRBJ2-1, with 10 bases that match TRBD2. With V trimmed by 2 bases and J by 8 bases, 6 bases remained unmatched. This CDR3 contains 15 residues. Germline V gene data show CDR1 as MNHEY and CDR2 as SMNVEV (reference sequence). CDR3 protein: CASSLVTSGTDEQFF. The CDR3 bases are TGTGCCAGCAGTTTAGTTACTAGCGGGACTGATGAGCAGTTCTTC.

V gene TRBV10-3 combines with J gene TRBJ2-7, with D perhaps TRBD2 (5 bases). Trimming took 7 bases from V and 4 from J, leaving 11 bases between them. Germline-derived CDR1 and CDR2 are ENHRY and SYGVKD. There are 12 residues in the CDR3. CDR3 DNA sequence: TGTGCCATCAAGGGCTCGGGGTACGAGCAGTACTTC. Translated: CAIKGSGYEQYF.

Regarding this clonotype: A much bigger clone sits one base away, suggesting this may be a read error. This chain connects TRBV29-1 to TRBJ2-3, with D hard to call. The tail of the sequence fits TRBJ1-5 better, so the J call may be wrong. Germline-derived CDR1 and CDR2 are SQVTM and ANQGSEA. The CDR3 contains 16 residues. The CDR3 sequence is CSVAGYREQLTDTQHF. The CDR3 coding sequence is TGCAGCGTTGCTGGATACCGGGAACAACTCACAGATACGCAGCATTTT.

The chain recombines TRBV12-5 with TRBJ1-4; the match to TRBD1 covers 7 bases. CDR1 and CDR2 (germline): LGHNT, FRNRAP. The CDR3 has 15 amino acids. With 7 bases clipped from V and 8 bases from J, the junction kept 13 bases outside the gene matches. The CDR3 sequence is CASAPGQADVEKLFF. DNA for the CDR3: TGTGCTAGTGCCCCTGGACAGGCGGACGTAGAAAAACTGTTTTTT.

Many counts were recorded for this clonotype. The chain couples TRBV28 to TRBJ2-7; 7 nucleotides match TRBD1. The CDR3 consists of 13 residues. Trimming at V came to 5 bases and at J to 2 bases, leaving 3 bases not matched to a gene. Germline V gene lookup returns CDR1 MDHEN and CDR2 SYDVKM. For the CDR3, the DNA is TGTGCCAGCAGTCGACAGGGCGCCTACGAGCAGTACTTC. This sequence encodes CASSRQGAYEQYF.

There are many counts of this clonotype. V usage is TRBV7-3 and J usage is TRBJ2-3, with D perhaps matching TRBD2 (5 bases). The CDR3 consists of 15 residues. The V end was cut by 0 bases, the J end by 0 bases, with 7 bases between. Germline lookup yields CDR1 SGHTA and CDR2 FQGTGA. CDR3 sequence: CASSLTPGSTDTQYF. DNA of the CDR3: TGTGCCAGCAGCTTAACGCCGGGGAGCACAGATACGCAGTATTTT.

This clonotype was observed many times. The chain links TRBV20-1 to TRBJ2-1; the match to TRBD2 covers 8 bases. The CDR3 totals 14 residues. Per the germline V gene, CDR1 is DFQATT and CDR2 is SNEGSKA (reference sequence). J lost 4 bases, V lost 5 bases, and 7 bases had no gene match. The CDR3 DNA reads TGCAGTGCTGCAAGCGGGAGTGCGTACAATGAGCAGTTCTTC. Translation: CSAASGSAYNEQFF.

Comments on this clonotype: The junction and the germline gene differ at one end; a read error may be behind it. V is TRBV4-1 and J is TRBJ2-1; 8 nucleotides align to TRBD2. The CDR3 length is 17 residues. Germline-derived CDR1 and CDR2 are MGHRA and YSYEKL. The CDR3 DNA follows: TGCGCCAGCAACCAAACCCTTCTCCCGGGACTAGACAATGAGCAGTTCTTC. Translated, it gives CASNQTLLPGLDNEQFF.

This clonotype showed up many times. The chain employs TRBV5-5 and TRBJ1-1; no firm D call. V was clipped by 3 bases and J by 10 bases, with 13 bases between them. From germline, CDR1 is SGHKS and CDR2 YYEKEE (reference sequence). The CDR3 has 12 residues. CDR3 amino acids: CASSSPPRAAFF. The CDR3 coding sequence is TGTGCCAGCAGCTCCCCCCCCCGGGCAGCTTTCTTT. The entire variable domain, with the rest obtained from reference TRBV5-5 and TRBJ1-1, is as follows: DAGVTQSPTHLIKTRGQQVTLRCSPISGHKSVSWYQQVLGQGPQFIFQYYEKEERGRGNFPDRFSARQFPNYSSELNVNALLLGDSALYLCASSSPPRAAFFGQGTRLTVV.

This clonotype was detected many times. The chain employs TRBV5-1 and TRBJ2-7, with D perhaps assigned TRBD1 or TRBD2 (5 bases each). The CDR3 length is 14 residues. V lost 0 bases, J lost 3 bases, and 10 bases lay in between. In germline, CDR1 is SGHRS, CDR2 YFSETQ. This chain's CDR3 is CASSLAGARYEQYF. The CDR3 bases are TGCGCCAGCAGCTTGGCCGGGGCGCGCTACGAGCAGTACTTC.

This clonotype was detected many times. The chain recombines TRBV4-1 with TRBJ2-5, with a possible D match to TRBD2 (5 bases). Germline CDR1 MGHRA, CDR2 YSYEKL. V lost 1 base and J 1 base, leaving 13 bases between the germline ends. The CDR3 is 16 amino acids. CDR3 nucleotides: TGCGCCAGCAGCCAAGGGGATAGCGCGTCCCAAGAGACCCAGTACTTC. Protein sequence: CASSQGDSASQETQYF.

In this sample, this clonotype turned up many times. V gene TRBV6-5 combines with J gene TRBJ1-4; perhaps TRBD1 as D (5 bases). The germline V and J ends were trimmed by 4 bases and 0 bases, with 9 bases remaining between them. Germline CDR1 MNHEY, CDR2 SVGAGI. The CDR3 covers 15 residues. The CDR3 loop is CASSLLGATNEKLFF. CDR3 nucleotides: TGTGCCAGCAGTTTATTGGGGGCAACTAATGAAAAACTGTTTTTT.

This clonotype showed up many times. This chain connects TRBV27 to TRBJ1-6; weak D call: TRBD1 (5 bases). The germline gives CDR1 MNHEY, CDR2 SMNVEV (reference sequence). The CDR3 spans 15 residues. V was shortened by 6 bases and J by 2 bases, with 11 bases between the two germline ends. Here the CDR3 reads CASSREIPYNSPLHF. The CDR3 DNA sequence: TGTGCCAGCAGCAGGGAGATACCCTATAATTCACCCCTCCACTTT.

In this sample, this clonotype turned up many times. This rearrangement joins TRBV7-2 to TRBJ1-2; D not resolved. Germline values: CDR1 SGHTA, CDR2 FQGNSA. CDR3 length equals 14 residues. Trimming removed 1 base from V and 6 bases from J, with 12 bases in between. CDR3 protein: CASSLVAGVDGYTF. Here the CDR3 DNA reads TGTGCCAGCAGCTTAGTGGCCGGGGTGGATGGCTACACCTTC.

This clonotype was observed at least ten times. The chain recombines TRBV20-1 with TRBJ2-3, with D perhaps TRBD1 (5 bases). V gave up 6 bases and J gave up 5 bases, with 9 bases separating them. This CDR3 is 11 amino acids long. Germline V lookup: CDR1 DFQATT, CDR2 SNEGSKA (reference sequence). CDR3 loop: CSAETVDTQYF. Written as DNA, the CDR3 is TGCAGTGCCGAGACAGTAGATACGCAGTATTTT.

This clonotype has at least ten counts. The genes are TRBV29-1 and TRBJ2-5; D is perhaps TRBD1 (6 bases). Germline assignment: CDR1 SQVTM and CDR2 ANQGSEA. The CDR3 has 12 residues. V gave up 4 bases and J gave up 4 bases, with 10 bases separating them. CDR3 nucleotides: TGCAGCGTTGTAGCCAGGGGAGAGACCCAGTACTTC. As protein: CSVVARGETQYF.

This clonotype has ten or more counts. The rearrangement uses TRBV12-3 or TRBV12-4 and TRBJ1-5, with D possibly matching TRBD1 (6 bases). The CDR3 is 13 amino acids. Trimming left V 6 bases short and J 4 bases short, with 10 bases between. CDR3 bases: TGTGCCAGCAGCCAAGGGGGGAATCAGCCCCAGCATTTT. Encoded protein: CASSQGGNQPQHF.

This clonotype was counted ten times or more. The chain has TRBV5-1 and TRBJ1-2; a weak D match, TRBD1 (6 bases). The CDR3 covers 13 residues. The V gene lost 4 bases and the J gene lost 6 bases, with 13 bases spanning the gap. Germline CDR1 is SGHRS and CDR2 is YFSETQ. Here the CDR3 reads CASSRGGLDGYTF. The CDR3 DNA sequence: TGCGCCAGCAGCCGCGGGGGCTTGGATGGCTACACCTTC. The variable domain in full, completed from reference TRBV5-1 and TRBJ1-2, reads KAGVTQTPRYLIKTRGQQVTLSCSPISGHRSVSWYQQTPGQGLQFLFEYFSETQRNKGNFPGRFSGRQFSNSRSEMNVSTLELGDSALYLCASSRGGLDGYTFGSGTRLTVV.

This clonotype was observed many times. The chain has TRBV18 and TRBJ1-1; 8 bases align to TRBD1. The trim removed 3 bases at V and 6 bases at J, leaving 9 bases unmatched. In germline, CDR1 is KGHSH, CDR2 LQKENI. This CDR3 is built from 15 residues. CDR3 DNA sequence: TGTGCCAGCTCACCTAACCGACAGGGGATCTCTGAAGCTTTCTTT. This sequence encodes CASSPNRQGISEAFF.

The chain links TRBV20-1 to TRBJ1-1, with D unresolved. The V and J ends lost 1 base and 3 bases respectively, with 12 bases between them. Germline loops: CDR1 DFQATT, CDR2 SNEGSKA (reference sequence). The CDR3 runs to 14 residues. CDR3 DNA: TGCAGTGCTAGAGTTCATGATGCTTACACTGAAGCTTTCTTT. Protein: CSARVHDAYTEAFF.

The chain recombines TRBV24-1 with TRBJ1-5; D is ambiguous. This CDR3 is 16 amino acids long. The germline V gene encodes CDR1 KGHDR and CDR2 SFDVKD. With 2 bases removed from V and 1 base from J, the gap between germline ends came to 11 bases. DNA for the CDR3: TGTGCCACCAGTGATTCGGGGTTCGGGAGCAATCAGCCCCAGCATTTT. It specifies CATSDSGFGSNQPQHF.

This clonotype was seen repeatedly, ten times or more. V and J are TRBV20-1 and TRBJ2-2; TRBD2 agrees at 9 bases. Unmatched junction bases numbered 7, after V lost 3 bases and J lost 5 bases. The CDR3 covers 15 residues. Per the germline V gene, CDR1 is DFQATT and CDR2 is SNEGSKA (reference sequence). The CDR3 sequence is CSASSLAGPTGELFF. The CDR3 DNA follows: TGCAGTGCTAGCAGTCTAGCGGGACCTACCGGGGAGCTGTTTTTT.

The rearrangement links TRBV10-3 to TRBJ2-3, with D uncertain. The V end was cut by 6 bases, the J end by 1 base, with 8 bases between. The CDR3 covers 13 residues. Germline loops: CDR1 ENHRY, CDR2 SYGVKD. The CDR3 region has the DNA TGTGCCATCAGCGAACCCCGCACAGATACGCAGTATTTT. Its translation: CAISEPRTDTQYF.

This clonotype was picked up many times. V and J are TRBV12-3 or TRBV12-4 and TRBJ1-2; no clear D. The CDR3 loop spans 13 amino acids. Trimming took off 7 bases at V and 3 bases at J, with 12 bases between the two ends. The CDR3 is CASTLTNDYGYTF. The CDR3 DNA is TGTGCCAGCACCCTGACAAATGACTATGGCTACACCTTC.

This clonotype was observed at least ten times. This chain connects TRBV5-1 to TRBJ2-2; no firm D call. The CDR3 runs 14 residues. Germline V CDR1 and CDR2: SGHRS, YFSETQ. Between the trimmed V and J ends, which lost 3 bases and 2 bases, there was a span of 8 bases. The CDR3 region is CASSSPFNTGELFF. CDR3 bases: TGCGCCAGCAGCTCACCCTTTAACACCGGGGAGCTGTTTTTT. The whole variable domain, filled in from reference TRBV5-1 and TRBJ2-2, reads KAGVTQTPRYLIKTRGQQVTLSCSPISGHRSVSWYQQTPGQGLQFLFEYFSETQRNKGNFPGRFSGRQFSNSRSEMNVSTLELGDSALYLCASSSPFNTGELFFGEGSRLTVL.

This clonotype was seen at least ten times. This rearrangement joins TRBV4-3 to TRBJ2-1; a possible D gene is TRBD2 (6 bases). The CDR3 has 16 residues. V lost 5 bases and J 8 bases, leaving 22 bases between the germline ends. Looked up from germline, CDR1 is LGHNA and CDR2 is YSLEER. The CDR3 loop reads CASSATLGGTVHEQFF. DNA for the CDR3: TGCGCCAGCAGCGCTACGTTGGGCGGGACCGTCCATGAGCAGTTCTTC.

This clonotype was seen ten or more times. J is TRBJ1-4 and V is TRBV20-1; maybe TRBD1 (5 bases). Deletions cut 6 bases from V and 2 bases from J, with 13 bases between. The CDR3 extends over 14 amino acids. The germline V gene has CDR1 DFQATT and CDR2 SNEGSKA (reference sequence). The chain's CDR3 is CSARRGTTNEKLFF. In DNA form, the CDR3 reads TGCAGTGCCCGTCGGGGGACGACTAATGAAAAACTGTTTTTT.

This clonotype was recorded many times. The chain combines TRBV5-1 with TRBJ2-4; D call uncertain. The CDR3 is 14 amino acids. Germline V lookup: CDR1 SGHRS, CDR2 YFSETQ. Deletions cut 0 bases from V and 5 bases from J, with 9 bases between. The CDR3 DNA sequence: TGCGCCAGCAGCTTGGTGGGAAACGAAAACATTCAGTACTTC. Translating gives CASSLVGNENIQYF.

Ten or more counts support this clonotype. This chain links TRBV7-2 with TRBJ2-7; D is ambiguous. V was shortened by 6 bases and J by 0 bases, with 3 bases between the two germline ends. This CDR3 contains 11 residues. The germline gives CDR1 SGHTA, CDR2 FQGNSA. Here the CDR3 reads CASSPSYEQYF. The CDR3 DNA is TGTGCCAGCAGTCCCTCCTACGAGCAGTACTTC.